The 9 T cell receptor beta chains presented below share a single source sample, sequenced in a study of PD-1 and CTLA-4 blockade in melanoma. Profiled with immunoSEQ multiplex PCR; TCRdb holds only in-frame clones, not every one. The table lists about 21,000 clones, around 88% of them singletons. Sequences were derived from CD8+ T cells from peripheral blood, sampled before anti-PD-1 treatment. The receptors shown here come from a human donor with melanoma.

The chain combines TRBV7-6 with TRBJ2-5; 9 positions agree with TRBD2. This CDR3 is 17 amino acids long. With 1 base clipped from V and 1 base from J, the junction kept 7 bases outside the gene matches. CDR1 is SGHVS and CDR2 is FNYEAQ in the germline V gene. The CDR3 sequence: CASSLVAAGGPQETQYF. The CDR3 coding sequence is TGTGCCAGCAGCTTAGTAGCGGCGGGGGGGCCCCAAGAGACCCAGTACTTC. Full variable domain (outside the CDR3, taken from reference TRBV7-6 and TRBJ2-5): GAGVSQSPRYKVTKRGQDVALRCDPISGHVSLYWYRQALGQGPEFLTYFNYEAQQDKSGLPNDRFSAERPEGSISTLTIQRTEQRDSAMYRCASSLVAAGGPQETQYFGPGTRLLVL.

This clone was seen a single time. The chain is built from TRBV5-4 and TRBJ1-2, with 7 positions matching TRBD1. V trimming: 4 bases; J trimming: 4 bases; junction bases outside the gene matches: 10. Germline loops: CDR1 SGHNT, CDR2 YYREEE (reference sequence). The CDR3 consists of 15 residues. The CDR3 sequence is CASSRGGGDIYGYTF. DNA of the CDR3: TGTGCCAGCAGCCGGGGAGGGGGCGATATCTATGGCTACACCTTC.

This chain joins TRBV7-6 and TRBJ2-1; D ambiguous. V lost 1 base and J lost 5, with 15 bases in between. The V gene's germline CDR1 is SGHVS and CDR2 FNYEAQ. This CDR3 has 16 residues. The DNA of the CDR3 is TGTGCCAGCAGCTTAGGGACGGGCATCCTACACAATGAGCAGTTCTTC. Protein: CASSLGTGILHNEQFF.

The genes are TRBV2 and TRBJ2-7; D remains unclear. CDR1 SNHLY and CDR2 FYNNEI come from the germline V gene. Between the trimmed V and J ends, which lost 0 bases and 2 bases, there was a span of 2 bases. The CDR3 is 12 amino acids. In nucleotides, the CDR3 is TGTGCCAGCAGTGAAGCGCCCTACGAGCAGTACTTC. It codes for CASSEAPYEQYF. Full variable domain (outside the CDR3, taken from reference TRBV2 and TRBJ2-7): EPEVTQTPSHQVTQMGQEVILRCVPISNHLYFYWYRQILGQKVEFLVSFYNNEISEKSEIFDDQFSVERPDGSNFTLKIRSTKLEDSAMYFCASSEAPYEQYFGPGTRLTVT.

The genes are TRBV7-6 and TRBJ1-1; a weak D match, TRBD1 (6 bases). The CDR3 length is 15 residues. The V end was cut by 1 base, the J end by 3 bases, with 12 bases between. The germline V gene encodes CDR1 SGHVS and CDR2 FNYEAQ. As DNA, the CDR3 is TGTGCCAGCAGCTTAGGAACGGGGACATACACTGAAGCTTTCTTT. Translated: CASSLGTGTYTEAFF.

The chain is built from TRBV7-9 and TRBJ2-7; 7 nucleotides line up with TRBD2. CDR3 size: 15 residues. Germline V CDR1 and CDR2: SEHNR, FQNEAQ (reference sequence). Trimming cost V 4 bases and J 4 bases; bases outside gene matches: 10. DNA of the CDR3: TGTGCCAGCAGCTCTAGCGTCTGGGGGGGGTACGAGCAGTACTTC. Residues: CASSSSVWGGYEQYF. Full variable domain (remainder filled in from reference TRBV7-9 and TRBJ2-7): DTGVSQNPRHKITKRGQNVTFRCDPISEHNRLYWYRQTLGQGPEFLTYFQNEAQLEKSRLLSDRFSAERPKGSFSTLEIQRTEQGDSAMYLCASSSSVWGGYEQYFGPGTRLTVT.

The rearrangement links TRBV7-9 to TRBJ2-7, with D perhaps given as TRBD1 or TRBD2 (5 bases each). The CDR3 is 16 amino acids. The germline V gene encodes CDR1 SEHNR and CDR2 FQNEAQ (reference sequence). V was shortened by 4 bases and J by 3 bases, with 19 bases between the two germline ends. The CDR3 DNA sequence: TGTGCCAGCAGCTCGAGGGTGGAAGGGGCTATCTACGAGCAGTACTTC. Amino acids: CASSSRVEGAIYEQYF.

The V and J genes are TRBV9 and TRBJ1-2, with D possibly TRBD1 on 5 matching bases. Germline V gene sequence: CDR1 SGDLS, CDR2 YYNGEE. The CDR3 contains 14 residues. Trimming removed 7 bases at V and 4 bases at J, with 17 bases between. The chain's CDR3 is CASGGSRGSYGYTF. The CDR3, as DNA: TGTGCCAGCGGAGGGTCCCGGGGGTCCTATGGCTACACCTTC.

The V and J genes are TRBV18 and TRBJ2-1, with TRBD1 identical over 8 bases. Germline V lookup: CDR1 KGHSH, CDR2 LQKENI. V lost 1 base to trimming and J lost 1 base; unmatched junction nucleotides: 12. The CDR3 extends over 19 amino acids. In DNA form, the CDR3 reads TGTGCCAGCTCACCACTAGACAGGGGCACTCACAATTCCTACAATGAGCAGTTCTTC. Protein product: CASSPLDRGTHNSYNEQFF.